This entry is about one T cell receptor (beta chain). Other DNA variants within this sample encode the same CDR3. PCR involved 60 Vbeta and 13 Jbeta primers. Generated by immunoSEQ multiplex PCR, the TCRdb table keeps only in-frame clones and is missing some. The sample holds 100,000 or so clones; 83% are singletons and the top ten take 5.5% to 7%. The sample is drawn from a study of cytomegalovirus exposure and HLA in healthy donors. The CDR3 has 15 residues. Germline CDR1 LNHDA, CDR2 SQIVND (reference sequence). With 1 base clipped from V and 8 bases from J, the junction kept 5 bases outside the gene matches.

The sample was PBMCs. The clonotype comes from a man aged 18 to 29 in good health and CMV-seronegative. The chain is built from TRBV19 and TRBJ2-1, with 10 bases aligning to TRBD2. For the CDR3, the DNA is TGTGCCAGTAGTATAGGAGGGCTAGCGGGAGATGAGCAGTTCTTC. The encoded protein is CASSIGGLAGDEQFF.